This TCR beta chain was retrieved from a study of blood T cells in healthy people across ages. General study findings and limits: Long-lived donors had more naive CD4+ cells and higher diversity than aged donors.

The CDR3 runs to 15 residues. In germline, CDR1 is MNHEY, CDR2 SVGAGI. The trim removed 2 bases at V and 1 base at J, leaving 2 bases unmatched. A J-beta primer mix and a sample-barcoded 5' primer were used in a second PCR of about 7 to 12 cycles. Using its own MiXCR run on the 5' RACE reads, TCRdb lists one record per CDR3 protein. The sample has approximately 800,000 distinct CDR3 sequences, approximately 25% seen once. Turning to this clonotype: Its matching antigen is unknown.

This sample was shared with a second study, whose subject was T cells of mothers and their children.

The sample was blood. This receptor was obtained from a boy aged 10-17 years in good health. J is TRBJ2-5 and V is TRBV6-5; 9 bases fit TRBD2. The DNA for the CDR3 is TGTGCCAGCAGTTACCCGGGACTAGCCCAAGAGACCCAGTACTTC. It specifies CASSYPGLAQETQYF.